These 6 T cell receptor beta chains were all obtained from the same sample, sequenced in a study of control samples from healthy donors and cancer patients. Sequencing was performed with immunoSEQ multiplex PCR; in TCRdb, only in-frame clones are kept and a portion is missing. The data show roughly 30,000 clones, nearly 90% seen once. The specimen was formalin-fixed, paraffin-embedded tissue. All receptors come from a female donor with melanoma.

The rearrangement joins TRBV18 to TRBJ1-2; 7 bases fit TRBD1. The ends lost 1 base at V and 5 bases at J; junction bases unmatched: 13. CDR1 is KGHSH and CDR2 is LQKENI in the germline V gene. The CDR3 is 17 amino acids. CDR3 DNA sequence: TGTGCCAGCTCACCACTTCTTCTGGGACAGCTCACATATGGCTACACCTTC. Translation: CASSPLLLGQLTYGYTF.

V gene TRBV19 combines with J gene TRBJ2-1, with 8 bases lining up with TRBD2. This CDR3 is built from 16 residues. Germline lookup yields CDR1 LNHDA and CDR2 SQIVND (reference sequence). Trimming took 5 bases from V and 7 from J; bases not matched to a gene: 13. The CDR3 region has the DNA TGTGCCAGTAGTGCAACCGGGACACTAGCGGTTAATGAGCAGTTCTTC. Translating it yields CASSATGTLAVNEQFF.

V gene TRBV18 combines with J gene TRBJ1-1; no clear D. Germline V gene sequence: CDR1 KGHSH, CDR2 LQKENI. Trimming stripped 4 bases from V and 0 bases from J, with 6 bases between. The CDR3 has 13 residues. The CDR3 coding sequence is TGTGCCAGCTCACGCCCCATGAACACTGAAGCTTTCTTT. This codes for CASSRPMNTEAFF.

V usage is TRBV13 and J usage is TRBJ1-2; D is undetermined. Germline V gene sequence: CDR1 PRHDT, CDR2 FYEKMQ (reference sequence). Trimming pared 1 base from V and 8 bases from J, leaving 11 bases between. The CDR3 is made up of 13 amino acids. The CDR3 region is CASSLDRRGGYTF. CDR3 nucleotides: TGTGCCAGCAGCTTAGACAGACGGGGAGGCTACACCTTC.

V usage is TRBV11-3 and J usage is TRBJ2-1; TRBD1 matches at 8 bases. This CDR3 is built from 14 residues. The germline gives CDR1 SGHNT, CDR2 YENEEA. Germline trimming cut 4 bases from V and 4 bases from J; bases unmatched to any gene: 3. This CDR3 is CASSSRQGYNEQFF. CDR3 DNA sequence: TGTGCCAGCAGCTCCCGACAGGGGTACAATGAGCAGTTCTTC.

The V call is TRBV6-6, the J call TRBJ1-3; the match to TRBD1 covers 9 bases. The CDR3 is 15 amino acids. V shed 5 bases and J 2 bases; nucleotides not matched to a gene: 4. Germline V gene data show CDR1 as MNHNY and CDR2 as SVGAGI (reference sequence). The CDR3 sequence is CASSGGQGAGNTIYF. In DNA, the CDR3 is TGTGCCAGCAGTGGGGGACAGGGTGCTGGAAACACCATATATTTT.